A single T cell receptor beta chain is shown here with its context. This sample stems from a study of blood T cell repertoires in COVID-19. Study overall: The United States, Italy and Spain supplied acute and convalescent COVID-19 samples. The analysed material was cDNA or gDNA that came from T cells, B-cell-depleted T cells, or PBMCs.

In the source study's methods: Reference gene primer amplification gave nucleated cell count estimates. Generated by immunoSEQ multiplex PCR, the TCRdb table keeps only in-frame clones and is missing some. The DNA was the basis for D and trimming; V, J and clone size are from that table. The sample includes 300,000 to 350,000 clones, roughly 89% seen only once; the top ten take 2.5% to 4%. The CDR3 length is 14 residues. Germline CDR1 and CDR2: SGHTA and FQGNSA. Trimming shortened V by 5 bases and J by 4 bases, and 15 bases separated the two germline ends. The gene calls are TRBV7-2 and TRBJ2-7; the D gene is possibly TRBD2 (6 bases). The sequenced sample was peripheral blood. The receptor was derived from a woman aged 18-29 years who had recovered from COVID-19. This CDR3 reads CASSGTSGPYEQYV. The CDR3, as DNA: TGTGCCAGCAGCGGGACTTCGGGCCCATACGAGCAGTACGTC.